This is a list of T cell receptor beta chains from one sample in a study of blood T cell repertoires in COVID-19. The repertoire was sequenced with immunoSEQ multiplex PCR; TCRdb's copy has only in-frame clones and lacks some. The data hold 200,000 or so clones, with around 80% observed a single time. Sequenced material: PBMCs or T cells enriched from blood (not recorded which). The receptors were gathered from a woman aged 40 to 49 with acute COVID-19. Both conserved end residues are part of each CDR3. The D gene is left open where the match is weak. Clone size is not always given. Where it is, it says once, few, many or a class for expanded clones.

j_gene,v_gene,d_gene,abundance,CDR3aa,CDR3nt
TRBJ1-2,TRBV28,TRBD1,-,CASSSSGTGRYGYTF,TGTGCCAGCAGTTCCTCCGGGACAGGGCGGTATGGCTACACCTTC
TRBJ2-7,TRBV2,-,-,CASSEGTPQKGDEQYF,TGTGCCAGCAGTGAGGGGACTCCTCAAAAGGGTGACGAGCAGTACTTC
TRBJ2-7,TRBV7-8,TRBD1,-,CASSLETGNRYEQYF,TGTGCCAGCAGCTTAGAGACAGGGAATAGGTACGAGCAGTACTTC
TRBJ2-7,TRBV10-3,TRBD1,-,CAIKGQGDSYEQYF,TGTGCCATCAAAGGTCAGGGGGACTCCTACGAGCAGTACTTC
TRBJ1-1,TRBV5-1,TRBD1,-,CASSLGTGGSGSTEAFF,TGCGCCAGCAGCTTGGGGACAGGGGGGTCTGGAAGCACTGAAGCTTTCTTT
TRBJ2-4,TRBV9,-,-,CASSPPRGGVTKNIQYF,TGTGCCAGCAGCCCCCCCCGCGGCGGAGTGACCAAAAACATTCAGTACTTC
TRBJ2-3,TRBV29-1,TRBD2,-,CSVDGRISTDTQYF,TGCAGCGTTGACGGGAGGATCAGCACAGATACGCAGTATTTT
TRBJ1-1,TRBV19,TRBD1,-,CASSINRGGEAFF,TGTGCCAGTAGTATAAACAGGGGCGGTGAAGCTTTCTTT
TRBJ2-1,TRBV28,TRBD1,-,CASRKTGDHNEQFF,TGTGCCAGCAGAAAGACAGGGGACCACAATGAGCAGTTCTTC
TRBJ1-5,TRBV9,-,-,CASGRGGNNQPQHF,TGTGCCAGCGGGAGGGGGGGTAACAATCAGCCCCAGCATTTT
TRBJ2-1,TRBV9,TRBD2,-,CASSARTSGSTYNEQFF,TGTGCCAGCAGCGCTAGGACTAGCGGGTCCACCTACAATGAGCAGTTCTTC
TRBJ2-5,TRBV7-2,-,-,CASSLAAGSSETQYF,TGTGCCAGCAGCTTAGCGGCGGGAAGTTCGGAGACCCAGTACTTC
TRBJ1-6,TRBV10-3,-,-,CAISPGGDSPLHF,TGTGCCATCTCTCCAGGAGGGGATTCACCCCTCCACTTT
TRBJ1-2,TRBV10-3,TRBD1,few,CAIRADRADGYTF,TGTGCCATCAGGGCTGACAGGGCGGATGGCTACACCTTC
TRBJ2-7,TRBV7-3,-,once,CASSLKGSRYEQYF,TGTGCCAGCAGCTTAAAGGGGTCCAGGTACGAGCAGTACTTC
TRBJ2-7,TRBV7-3,-,-,CASSLSYEQYF,TGTGCCAGCAGTCTCTCCTACGAGCAGTACTTC
TRBJ1-4,TRBV3-1/TRBV3-2,TRBD1,once,CASSGYRGGNEKLFF,TGTGCCAGCAGCGGCTACAGGGGTGGGAATGAAAAACTGTTTTTT
TRBJ2-3,TRBV27,-,-,CASSFTVRRTSTDTQYF,TGTGCCAGCAGTTTTACTGTAAGGCGGACTAGCACAGATACGCAGTATTTT
TRBJ2-7,TRBV12-5,-,-,CASGSPTGQKYEQYF,TGTGCTAGTGGTTCCCCGACGGGACAAAAGTACGAGCAGTACTTC
TRBJ1-6,TRBV27,-,-,CASSLEGMVNSPLHF,TGTGCCAGCAGTTTGGAGGGGATGGTTAATTCACCCCTCCACTTT
TRBJ1-2,TRBV28,-,-,CADRSNYGYTF,TGTGCCGACAGATCTAACTATGGCTACACCTTC
TRBJ1-2,TRBV7-2,-,-,CASSSQRNGYTF,TGTGCCAGCAGCTCCCAGAGGAATGGCTACACCTTC
TRBJ2-7,TRBV11-2,TRBD2,-,CASSLAGFSSYEQYF,TGTGCCAGCAGCCTAGCGGGTTTTAGCTCCTACGAGCAGTACTTC
TRBJ1-1,TRBV11-1,-,-,CASSLAGGTRVNTEAFF,TGTGCCAGCAGCTTAGCGGGAGGGACACGGGTGAACACTGAAGCTTTCTTT